This T cell receptor (beta chain) was captured by sequencing in a study of cytomegalovirus exposure and HLA in healthy donors. General observations from the study: Later analysis demonstrated an association between a missense DCLRE1C variant and TCR beta V- and J-gene trimming. An analysis that was carried out later associated 15,000 to 20,000 TCR beta sequences with HLA alleles at 0.05 false discovery rate. Common viral pathogens (according to a later analysis) appeared linked to several of the most significant clusters.

Vbeta (60) and Jbeta (13) primers were used in the PCR. TCRdb's table, derived via immunoSEQ multiplex PCR, lists solely in-frame clones and lacks some. The table records 90,000 to 110,000 clones, 83% of them present only once. The CDR3 covers 15 residues. Germline V lookup: CDR1 SEHNR, CDR2 FQNEAQ (reference sequence). The V end lost 4 bases, the J end lost 7 bases, and 20 bases lay between the germline ends. Of note for this clone: Antigen specificity is unknown.

This sequence joins TRBV7-9 and TRBJ2-7; tentatively, D is TRBD2 (5 bases). The sequencing sample was made of PBMCs. The receptor's source is a man in his late teens or twenties in good health and CMV-seronegative. This CDR3 is CASSSGLGVGSEQYF. The CDR3 DNA follows: TGTGCCAGCAGCTCCGGTCTGGGAGTGGGGAGTGAGCAGTACTTC.